A single sample is the source of the 7 T cell receptor beta chains below, sequenced in a study of breast tumors, draining lymph nodes, adjacent tissues. Axillary draining lymph nodes of breast cancer patients supplied the node samples. Each CDR3 protein is one row after TCRdb ran MiXCR on the multiplex PCR reads. The repertoire holds fewer than 200,000 distinct CDR3 sequences, approximately 33% seen once, with over 3.5% in the top ten. Input material: axillary lymph node tissue. The receptors derive from a female donor with breast cancer. Some clones in this sample may be carry-over from other donors' samples.

This clonotype has ten or more counts. The chain recombines TRBV15 with TRBJ2-5; 9 bases are shared with TRBD1. Germline V gene data show CDR1 as LNHNV and CDR2 as YYDKDF (reference sequence). The J segment lost 6 bases and the V segment lost 0 bases, leaving 17 bases of the junction unmatched. The CDR3 is 19 residues long. The CDR3 nucleotides are TGTGCCACCAGCAGAGAGACTTCTGAGTACGGACAGGGGAAAAAGACCCAGTACTTC. The encoded protein is CATSRETSEYGQGKKTQYF.

The gene calls are TRBV5-1 and TRBJ2-5; TRBD1 matches 10 bases. This CDR3 has 15 residues. V was pared by 0 bases and J by 6 bases, with 5 bases of the junction left unmatched. Germline assignment: CDR1 SGHRS and CDR2 YFSETQ. Written as DNA, the CDR3 is TGCGCCAGCAGCTTGGCCGGGACAGGGGAAAAGACCCAGTACTTC. Protein product: CASSLAGTGEKTQYF.

This clonotype was detected many times. The chain recombines TRBV30 with TRBJ2-3; D tentatively fits TRBD1 or TRBD2 (5 bases each). The CDR3 totals 13 residues. V lost 3 bases to trimming and J lost 5 bases, with 12 bases between them. Germline V CDR1 and CDR2: GTSNPN, SVGIG (reference sequence). CDR3 nucleotides: TGTGCCTGGAGCGGCTCAGGGAGAGATACGCAGTATTTT. Translated: CAWSGSGRDTQYF.

This clonotype was counted a single time. Given a much more abundant clone one base away, this may be a read error. The chain carries TRBV4-2 and TRBJ2-1; D ambiguous. The CDR3 contains 15 residues. The V gene's germline CDR1 is LGHNA and CDR2 YNFKEQ. V was pared by 0 bases and J by 8 bases, with 14 bases between. This chain's CDR3 is CASSQDRKVNHEQFF. CDR3 bases: TGTGCCAGCAGCCAAGATCGCAAGGTAAACCATGAGCAGTTCTTC.

This clonotype was seen many times. The gene calls are TRBV12-3 or TRBV12-4 and TRBJ2-3; a weak D match, TRBD1 (5 bases). CDR3 length equals 17 residues. V was cut by 3 bases and J by 1 base, with 17 bases left in between. CDR3 protein: CASSFPSTRVGTDTQYF. CDR3 bases: TGTGCCAGCAGTTTCCCGTCGACCAGGGTGGGCACAGATACGCAGTATTTT.

This clonotype was found many times. The rearrangement uses TRBV4-3 and TRBJ2-3; 10 positions match TRBD1. The CDR3 has 16 amino acids. Germline loops: CDR1 LGHNA, CDR2 YSLEER. V dropped 0 bases and J dropped 6; count of bases not matched to a gene: 6. DNA for the CDR3: TGCGCCAGCAGCCAAGATCGGACAGGGGGGAGCGATACGCAGTATTTT. It encodes CASSQDRTGGSDTQYF.

This clonotype was counted at least ten times. The chain combines TRBV19 with TRBJ2-1; 7 nucleotides agree with TRBD2. This CDR3 is built from 13 residues. Trimming at V came to 5 bases and at J to 10 bases, leaving 8 bases not matched to a gene. Germline CDR1 reads LNHDA; CDR2 reads SQIVND (reference sequence). CDR3 amino acids: CASSERPGLEQFF. The CDR3 DNA follows: TGTGCCAGTAGTGAGAGACCGGGACTAGAGCAGTTCTTC.